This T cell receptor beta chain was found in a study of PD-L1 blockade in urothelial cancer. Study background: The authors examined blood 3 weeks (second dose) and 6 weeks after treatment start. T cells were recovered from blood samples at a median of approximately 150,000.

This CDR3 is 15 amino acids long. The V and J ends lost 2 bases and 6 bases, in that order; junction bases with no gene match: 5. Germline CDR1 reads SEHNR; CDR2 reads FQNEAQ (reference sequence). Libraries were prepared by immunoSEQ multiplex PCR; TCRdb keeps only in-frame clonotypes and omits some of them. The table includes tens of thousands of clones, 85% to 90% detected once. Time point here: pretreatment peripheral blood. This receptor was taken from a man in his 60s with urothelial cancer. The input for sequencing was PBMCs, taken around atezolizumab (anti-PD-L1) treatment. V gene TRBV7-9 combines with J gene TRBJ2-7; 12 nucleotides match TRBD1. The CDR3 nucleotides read TGTGCCAGCAGCTTAAGGGGACAGGGGGCGAGCGAGCAGTACTTC. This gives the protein CASSLRGQGASEQYF.